Below, one T cell receptor (beta chain) is given with its context. Antigen: not known. Time point of the sample: persistent/refractory GD, antithyroid drugs over 5 years with positive TRAb. With RNA extracted from PBMCs as input, the TCR library was made. V lost 6 bases and J lost 3; bases outside the gene matches: 5. The germline CDR1 and CDR2 sequences are SNHLY and FYNNEI. CDR3 length: 13 residues. This sample is part of a study of regulatory T cells in long-lasting Graves disease. Study-wide results and limits: Persistent disease favored TRBV28, TRBJ1-2 and TRBJ2-5. Lower TCR diversity was seen in persistent Graves' patients than in newly diagnosed ones. In persistent patients, shared public clonotypes (under 3,000) outnumbered those in new patients (roughly 870).

iRepertoire HTBI primers and Arm-PCR of CDR3 regions built TCR beta libraries. TCRdb re-analysed the multiplex PCR reads in MiXCR, keeping a single row per CDR3 protein. The table shows hundreds of thousands of distinct CDR3 sequences, with roughly 21% occurring only once. The rearrangement uses TRBV2 and TRBJ2-7; 7 positions match TRBD1. This TCR was sampled from a female donor with Graves disease. The specimen comprised peripheral blood mononuclear cells (PBMCs), sampled when the disease was refractory, from a patient treated with antithyroid drugs. CDR3 in DNA: TGTGCCAGCAGCGGGGACAGAGACTACGAGCAGTACTTC. It encodes CASSGDRDYEQYF.